This is a list of T cell receptor beta chains from one sample in a study of T cell changes during pregnancy in multiple sclerosis. Libraries were prepared by immunoSEQ multiplex PCR; TCRdb keeps only in-frame clonotypes and omits some of them. The sample shows about 73,000 clones, approximately 92% of them seen only once. The starting material was peripheral blood, obtained in the third trimester of pregnancy. These receptors all stem from a female donor in good health, enrolled as a control in a pregnancy study. Each CDR3 is given with its conserved first and last residue. Each record gives: V gene, clone size, J gene, D gene, CDR3 protein, CDR3 DNA. A D gene is named only where the DNA matches it firmly. Size tells how often a clone was seen (once, few, many) or the class of an expanded clone, and some rows leave it out.

>TRBV6-5|-|TRBJ2-3|-
CASSSGHPRDTQYF
TGTGCCAGCAGTTCAGGGCACCCGCGGGATACGCAGTATTTT
>TRBV19|-|TRBJ1-1|TRBD1
CASGPGQGATEAFF
TGTGCCAGTGGACCGGGACAGGGGGCCACTGAAGCTTTCTTT
>TRBV19|-|TRBJ2-7|-
CASSLGRADYEQYF
TGTGCCAGTAGTCTTGGACGAGCGGACTACGAGCAGTACTTC
>TRBV29-1|-|TRBJ2-3|TRBD1
CSVRGTGRTDTQYF
TGCAGCGTGAGGGGGACAGGCCGCACAGATACGCAGTATTTT
>TRBV6-1|-|TRBJ1-2|TRBD1
CASSDPGTGIYGYTF
TGTGCCAGCAGTGACCCCGGGACAGGTATCTATGGCTACACCTTC
>TRBV5-1|-|TRBJ2-7|TRBD2
CASSFETSGYEQYF
TGCGCCAGCAGCTTCGAGACTAGCGGCTACGAGCAGTACTTC
>TRBV6-5|-|TRBJ1-4|-
CASSYTGRGPNEKLFF
TGTGCCAGCAGTTACACCGGCAGGGGCCCTAATGAAAAACTGTTTTTT
>TRBV7-2|-|TRBJ1-2|-
CASSTSTGLNYGYTF
TGTGCCAGCAGCACCTCGACAGGCCTTAACTATGGCTACACCTTC
>TRBV6-4|-|TRBJ2-1|TRBD1
CASSRTGNHEQFF
TGTGCCAGCAGCCGGACAGGGAACCATGAGCAGTTCTTC
>TRBV28|-|TRBJ1-2|-
CASTPGEGPPANYGYTF
TGTGCCAGCACCCCCGGGGAGGGGCCGCCCGCTAACTATGGCTACACCTTC
>TRBV29-1|-|TRBJ2-3|TRBD2
CSVGRGGSTDTQYF
TGCAGCGTTGGGCGGGGGGGCAGCACAGATACGCAGTATTTT
>TRBV27|-|TRBJ1-5|-
CASRSGAGNQPQHF
TGTGCCAGTCGGTCAGGGGCGGGCAATCAGCCCCAGCATTTT
>TRBV6-5|once|TRBJ2-7|TRBD2
CASRESIAGDYEQYF
TGTGCCAGCAGGGAATCTATAGCGGGGGACTACGAGCAGTACTTC
>TRBV28|-|TRBJ2-3|TRBD2
CASSLWGTSGGSTDTQYF
TGTGCCAGCAGTTTATGGGGGACTAGCGGGGGGTCCACAGATACGCAGTATTTT
>TRBV4-2|once|TRBJ2-1|TRBD2
CASSQLAGSSYNEQFF
TGTGCCAGCAGCCAACTAGCGGGGAGCTCCTACAATGAGCAGTTCTTC
>TRBV11-3|-|TRBJ2-5|-
CASSFTRDSETQYF
TGTGCCAGCAGCTTTACCCGGGACTCAGAGACCCAGTACTTC
>TRBV2|once|TRBJ2-7|-
CASSERWHEQYF
TGTGCCAGCAGTGAAAGATGGCACGAGCAGTACTTC
>TRBV7-3|-|TRBJ2-3|-
CASSLTGRNGGSTDTQYF
TGTGCCAGCAGCTTAACGGGTAGAAACGGGGGTAGCACAGATACGCAGTATTTT
>TRBV5-6|-|TRBJ1-2|TRBD1
CASSWGQGTGTGYGYTF
TGTGCCAGCAGCTGGGGACAGGGGACGGGGACGGGCTATGGCTACACCTTC
>TRBV28|-|TRBJ2-1|TRBD1
CASSEDRAYNEQFF
TGTGCCAGCAGTGAGGACAGGGCTTACAATGAGCAGTTCTTC
>TRBV2|once|TRBJ2-7|-
CASGGRDKAPRQYF
TGTGCCAGCGGAGGACGGGACAAGGCCCCCCGGCAGTACTTC
>TRBV2|-|TRBJ1-2|-
CASSEAQGGRYGYTF
TGTGCCAGCAGTGAAGCGCAAGGGGGAAGGTATGGCTACACCTTC
>TRBV7-8|-|TRBJ2-7|TRBD2
CASSLEWTSGSYEQYF
TGTGCCAGCAGCCTTGAGTGGACTAGCGGCTCCTACGAGCAGTACTTC
>TRBV19|-|TRBJ2-7|TRBD2
CASSGERTSGNYEQYF
TGTGCCAGTAGTGGCGAACGGACTAGCGGGAACTACGAGCAGTACTTC
>TRBV29-1|-|TRBJ1-2|TRBD1
CSVVRDRGRTYF
TGCAGCGTCGTGAGGGACAGGGGGCGAACTTACTTC
>TRBV28|-|TRBJ1-3|-
CASSWQDRNTIYF
TGTGCCAGCAGTTGGCAAGATAGAAACACCATATATTTT
>TRBV4-2|-|TRBJ1-4|-
CASSQLGHNEKLFF
TGTGCCAGCAGCCAACTGGGGCACAATGAAAAACTGTTTTTT
>TRBV15|-|TRBJ2-5|TRBD1
CATSGGQGWETQYF
TGTGCCACCAGCGGGGGACAGGGTTGGGAGACCCAGTACTTC
>TRBV4-1|-|TRBJ1-1|-
CASSHRVTPVGNTEAFF
TGCGCCAGCAGCCACAGGGTCACCCCGGTGGGGAACACTGAAGCTTTCTTT
>TRBV9|-|TRBJ1-1|-
CASSVGLGVNEAFF
TGTGCCAGCAGCGTAGGGTTAGGGGTAAATGAAGCTTTCTTT
>TRBV7-9|-|TRBJ2-7|TRBD1
CASSPDRGRYEQYF
TGTGCCAGCAGCCCGGACAGGGGGCGTTACGAGCAGTACTTC
>TRBV4-1|-|TRBJ1-4|TRBD1
CASSQDQGTGGEKLFF
TGCGCCAGCAGCCAAGATCAGGGGACAGGGGGCGAAAAACTGTTTTTT
>TRBV5-1|-|TRBJ2-7|-
CASSLVGGAYEQYF
TGCGCCAGCAGCTTGGTCGGAGGGGCCTACGAGCAGTACTTC
>TRBV28|-|TRBJ2-7|TRBD1
CASSLIRQGSYEQYF
TGTGCCAGCAGCCTTATCCGACAGGGGTCCTACGAGCAGTACTTC
>TRBV11-2|-|TRBJ2-7|TRBD2
CASRRIRGGRSYEQYF
TGTGCCAGCAGGAGAATCAGGGGCGGGAGGTCCTACGAGCAGTACTTC
>TRBV27|-|TRBJ1-1|TRBD1
CASSSQGQGARTEAFF
TGTGCCAGCAGTTCTCAGGGACAGGGGGCGAGGACTGAAGCTTTCTTT
>TRBV29-1|-|TRBJ2-1|-
CSVHPIGTGNEQFF
TGCAGCGTGCACCCCATCGGGACTGGCAATGAGCAGTTCTTC
>TRBV6-6|-|TRBJ2-5|TRBD2
CASSRRTSGGEETQYF
TGTGCCAGCAGTAGGAGGACTAGCGGGGGAGAAGAGACCCAGTACTTC
>TRBV6-6|-|TRBJ2-2|TRBD1
CASSYGTGGTGELFF
TGTGCCAGCAGTTACGGAACAGGGGGCACCGGGGAGCTGTTTTTT
>TRBV29-1|once|TRBJ1-6|-
CSAGGESANSPLHF
TGCAGCGCCGGGGGGGAGTCGGCTAATTCACCCCTCCACTTT
>TRBV5-6|-|TRBJ1-2|-
CASSLLGARGYTF
TGTGCCAGCAGCTTGTTGGGGGCGCGGGGCTACACCTTC